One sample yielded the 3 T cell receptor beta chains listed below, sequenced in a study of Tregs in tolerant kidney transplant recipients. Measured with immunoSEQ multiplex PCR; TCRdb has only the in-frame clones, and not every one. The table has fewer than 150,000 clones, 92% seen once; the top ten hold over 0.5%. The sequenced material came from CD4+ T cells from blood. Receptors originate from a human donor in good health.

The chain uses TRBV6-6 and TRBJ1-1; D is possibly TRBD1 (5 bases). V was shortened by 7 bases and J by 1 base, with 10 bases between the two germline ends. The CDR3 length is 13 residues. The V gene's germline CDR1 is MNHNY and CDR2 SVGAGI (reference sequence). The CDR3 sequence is CASTRQQNTEAFF. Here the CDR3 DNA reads TGTGCCAGCACTAGACAGCAGAACACTGAAGCTTTCTTT.

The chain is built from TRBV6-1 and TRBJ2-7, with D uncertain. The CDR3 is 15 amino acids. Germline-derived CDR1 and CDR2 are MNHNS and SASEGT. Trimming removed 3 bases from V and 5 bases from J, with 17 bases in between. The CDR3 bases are TGTGCCAGCAGTGACCCGGGCCAAAACTTTGACGAGCAGTACTTC. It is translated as CASSDPGQNFDEQYF.

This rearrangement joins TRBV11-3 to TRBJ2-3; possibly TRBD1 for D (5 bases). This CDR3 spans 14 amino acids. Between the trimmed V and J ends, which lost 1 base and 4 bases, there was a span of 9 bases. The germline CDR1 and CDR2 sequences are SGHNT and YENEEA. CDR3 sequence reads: CASSLGGYSDTQYF. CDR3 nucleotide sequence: TGTGCCAGCAGCTTAGGGGGCTATTCAGATACGCAGTATTTT.